By share of the sample, the clone carrying this T cell receptor beta chain is medium-sized. The CDR3 consists of 16 residues. The V and J ends lost 5 bases and 0 bases, in that order; junction bases with no gene match: 10. CDR1 and CDR2 from the germline V gene are SGHTA and FQGNSA. Using immunoSEQ multiplex PCR, the repertoire was profiled, and TCRdb retains in-frame clones only, with some absent. This repertoire shows 140,000 to 150,000 clones, around nine tenths found once; its top ten account for 8.5% to 9%. This sample is part of a study of blood T cell repertoires in COVID-19. Study in general: Italy, Spain and the United States were the sources of the convalescent and acute COVID-19 samples. PBMCs, B-cell-depleted T cells, or T cells provided the cDNA or gDNA that made up the material.

Sequenced input: peripheral blood. The chain employs TRBV7-2 and TRBJ2-7; 7 bases match TRBD2. The sequence came from a woman aged 50 to 60 with active or convalescent COVID-19. CDR3 loop: CASSPTGSGDSYEQYF. CDR3 in DNA: TGTGCCAGCAGCCCAACGGGGAGCGGGGACTCCTACGAGCAGTACTTC.